This T cell receptor (beta chain) stems from a study of human CD8 memory T cell subsets. General study findings and limits: Stem-like memory and precursor exhausted T cell repertoires barely overlapped.

Germline CDR1 MNHEY, CDR2 SMNVEV (reference sequence). This CDR3 region has 12 residues. Production of TCR beta libraries used UMI-labeled 5' RACE as the method. TCRdb re-called the 5' RACE reads and gives one entry per CDR3 protein, without DNA. This sample carries under 4,500 distinct CDR3 sequences, with roughly 33% going to the ten biggest clones. Turning to this clonotype: Its cognate antigen is unknown.

This TCR was recovered from a human donor in good health. V is TRBV27 and J is TRBJ2-7. Sample: CD8+ T cells from PBMCs. CDR3: CASYASSYEQYF.